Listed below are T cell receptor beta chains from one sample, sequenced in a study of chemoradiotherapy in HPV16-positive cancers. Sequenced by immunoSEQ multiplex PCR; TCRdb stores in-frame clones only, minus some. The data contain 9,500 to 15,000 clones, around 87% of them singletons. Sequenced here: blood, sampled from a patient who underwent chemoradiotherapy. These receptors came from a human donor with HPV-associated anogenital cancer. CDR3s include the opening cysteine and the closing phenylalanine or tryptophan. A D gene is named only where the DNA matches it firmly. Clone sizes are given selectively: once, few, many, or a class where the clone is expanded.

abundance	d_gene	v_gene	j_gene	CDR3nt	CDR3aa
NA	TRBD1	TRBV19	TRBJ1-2	TGTGCCAGTAGCCTTTGGACAGGGTCTGGCTACACCTTC	CASSLWTGSGYTF
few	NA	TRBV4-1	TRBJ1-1	TGCGCCAGCAGCCAACATGGGGGCGTGAACACTGAAGCTTTCTTT	CASSQHGGVNTEAFF
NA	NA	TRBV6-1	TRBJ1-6	TGTGCCAGCAGTGATTTGGGGTATTCACCCCTCCACTTT	CASSDLGYSPLHF
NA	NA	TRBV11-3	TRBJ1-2	TGTGCCAGCGGGAGGGCTAACTATGGCTACACCTTC	CASGRANYGYTF
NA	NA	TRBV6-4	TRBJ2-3	TGTGCCAGCAGTGAAAGCGGCCAGGGAGGTCCAGATACGCAGTATTTT	CASSESGQGGPDTQYF
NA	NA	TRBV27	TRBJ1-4	TGTGCCGCGAGGGGGAGGGGCAGTGAAAAACTGTTTTTT	CAARGRGSEKLFF
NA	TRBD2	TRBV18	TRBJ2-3	TGTGCCAGCTCACCTGTCAGCGGGGGGGGCGCAGATACGCAGTATTTT	CASSPVSGGGADTQYF
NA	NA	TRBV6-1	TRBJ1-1	TGTGCCAGCAGTGAAGCGCATCAGGGGAACACTGAAGCTTTCTTT	CASSEAHQGNTEAFF
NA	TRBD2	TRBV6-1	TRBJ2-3	TGTGCCAGCAGTGAACCGAGCGGGGGGGGCACAGATACGCAGTATTTT	CASSEPSGGGTDTQYF
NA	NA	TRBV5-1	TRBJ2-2	TGCGCCAGCAGCTTGGATGGGGGCACCGGGGAGCTGTTTTTT	CASSLDGGTGELFF
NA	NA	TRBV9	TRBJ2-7	TGTGCCAGCAGCGCCGACAGTATACGACCATACGAGCAGTACTTC	CASSADSIRPYEQYF
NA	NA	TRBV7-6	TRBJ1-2	TGTGCCAGCAGCTTAGCTCCCGACCCATATGGCTACACCTTC	CASSLAPDPYGYTF
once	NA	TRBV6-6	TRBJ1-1	TGTGCCAGCAGCGGTAGGATTGAAGCTTTCTTT	CASSGRIEAFF
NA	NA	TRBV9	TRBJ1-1	TGTGCCAGCAGAGGGGGAGGTGGCACTGAAGCTTTCTTT	CASRGGGGTEAFF
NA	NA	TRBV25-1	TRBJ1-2	TGTGCCAGCAGTCCAAGAGGAAAGGGAAAAGCTATTGGCTACACCTTC	CASSPRGKGKAIGYTF
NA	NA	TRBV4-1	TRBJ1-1	TGCGCCAGCAGCCAAGAGGAGAACCCCGTGAGGTACGCTGAAGCTTTCTTT	CASSQEENPVRYAEAFF
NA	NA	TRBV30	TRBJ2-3	TGTGCCTGGAGTGACGTGGCGGGGGCTATCGGGGTGCAGTATTTT	CAWSDVAGAIGVQYF
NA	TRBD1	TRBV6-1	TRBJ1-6	TGTGCCAGCAGATCAGGGGGAGCGTATTCACCCCTCCACTTT	CASRSGGAYSPLHF
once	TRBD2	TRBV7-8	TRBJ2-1	TGTGCCAGCAGCTTAAGGGGACTAGCGGGACCAAATGAGCAGTTCTTC	CASSLRGLAGPNEQFF
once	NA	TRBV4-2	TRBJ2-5	TGTGCCAGCAGCCAAGGGAGGGAGACCCAGTACTTC	CASSQGRETQYF
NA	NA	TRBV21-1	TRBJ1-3	TGTGCCAGCAGCAAGCCGGGGAGGAGGGGAGGAGGAAACACCATATATTTT	CASSKPGRRGGGNTIYF
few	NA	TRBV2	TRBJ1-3	TGTGCCAGCCGACGGGAGTACATTGAGGGAAACACCATATATTTT	CASRREYIEGNTIYF
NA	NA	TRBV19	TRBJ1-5	TGTGCCAGTAGTATTGGGAGTTTTTATCAGCCCCAGCATTTT	CASSIGSFYQPQHF
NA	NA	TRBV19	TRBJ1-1	TGTGCCAGTAGTATAGGCGCCAGCCCGAAGCCGAACACTGAAGCTTTCTTT	CASSIGASPKPNTEAFF
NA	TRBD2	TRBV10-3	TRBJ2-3	TGTGCCATCAGTATGGGACTAGGAGGCCGGGGTACGCAGTATTTT	CAISMGLGGRGTQYF
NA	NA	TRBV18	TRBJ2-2	TGTGCCAGCTCACCGGCTCGTAGCACCGGGGAGCTGTTTTTT	CASSPARSTGELFF
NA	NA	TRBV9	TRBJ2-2	TGTGCCAGCAGCGTAGGGGGCGGGGAGCTGTTTTTT	CASSVGGGELFF
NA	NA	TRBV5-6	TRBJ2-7	TGTGCCAGCAGCTTGGGCGTGGGCTACGAGCAGTACTTC	CASSLGVGYEQYF
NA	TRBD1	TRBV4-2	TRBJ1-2	TGTGCCAGCAGCCAAGAGCCGATTCGGTTTGGACAGGGGAGATTCTATGGCTACACCTTC	CASSQEPIRFGQGRFYGYTF
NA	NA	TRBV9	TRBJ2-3	TGTGCCAGCAGCGTAGTGGGGAGCACAGATACGCAGTATTTT	CASSVVGSTDTQYF